This record covers a single T cell receptor (beta chain). J gave up 8 bases and V 6 bases, and 9 bases lay outside the gene matches. This CDR3 has 14 residues. Germline V gene data show CDR1 as KGHSH and CDR2 as LQKENI. The record originates from a study of blood T cell repertoires in COVID-19. The method was immunoSEQ multiplex PCR; TCRdb's version includes in-frame clones alone and lacks a portion of them. The data hold 35,000 to 50,000 clones, with less than 85% observed a single time. This chain joins TRBV18 and TRBJ2-4; 8 positions agree with TRBD1. Sequenced input: peripheral blood. The clonotype was recovered from a woman aged 70 to 79 with acute or convalescent COVID-19. CDR3 bases: TGTGCCAGCTCCCAACAGGGGGTCATTGACATTCAGTACTTC. Translation gives CASSQQGVIDIQYF.